Presented here are 20 T cell receptor beta chains from one specimen sequenced in a study of EBV T-cell therapy then PD-1 blockade in nasopharyngeal carcinoma. Their antigens are not known. As to time point: 266 days after commencement of treatment, after nivolumab therapy. Stated treatment: AdE1-LMPpoly-expanded autologous EBV-specific T-cell therapy followed by anti-PD-1 nivolumab. Repertoires were generated with immunoSEQ multiplex PCR, while TCRdb's copy carries only in-frame clones and drops some. This sample has 20,000 or so clones, with roughly 80% found just once. The sample here was CD8+ T cells from blood, taken around day 240 from a patient whose treatment included autologous EBV-specific T cells and nivolumab. Receptors were obtained from a man aged 40-50 years with nasopharyngeal carcinoma.

V usage is TRBV13 and J usage is TRBJ2-2, with TRBD2 as a possible D gene (6 bases). Per the germline V gene, CDR1 is PRHDT and CDR2 is FYEKMQ (reference sequence). With 7 bases removed from V and 1 base from J, the gap between germline ends came to 7 bases. The CDR3 is 13 amino acids. CDR3 sequence: CASMRGNTGELFF. The DNA of the CDR3 is TGTGCCAGCATGCGGGGGAACACCGGGGAGCTGTTTTTT. Full variable domain (missing parts from reference TRBV13 and TRBJ2-2): AAGVIQSPRHLIKEKRETATLKCYPIPRHDTVYWYQQGPGQDPQFLISFYEKMQSDKGSIPDRFSAQQFSDYHSELNMSSLELGDSALYFCASMRGNTGELFFGEGSRLTVL.

CDR3 bases: TGTGCCAGCAGCTTATTGGGGGTGAACATTCAGTACTTC. Translating gives CASSLLGVNIQYF. V and J are TRBV7-2 and TRBJ2-4, with D tentatively TRBD1 or TRBD2 (5 bases each). This CDR3 is 13 amino acids long. The germline V gene has CDR1 SGHTA and CDR2 FQGNSA. V lost 2 bases to trimming and J lost 7 bases, with 9 bases between them.

V usage is TRBV12-3 or TRBV12-4 and J usage is TRBJ1-1; no definite D call. The ends were cut back, 0 bases at V and 1 base at J, with 3 bases in the middle. The CDR3 length is 13 residues. The CDR3 loop is CASSLAGNTEAFF. The CDR3 DNA reads as TGTGCCAGCAGTTTAGCAGGGAACACTGAAGCTTTCTTT.

V usage is TRBV7-6 and J usage is TRBJ1-1, with D unclear. CDR1 is SGHVS and CDR2 is FNYEAQ in the germline V gene. There are 14 residues in the CDR3. Trimming shortened V by 1 base and J by 7 bases, and 13 bases separated the two germline ends. CDR3 sequence: CASSLGGPANEAFF. CDR3 DNA sequence: TGTGCCAGCAGCTTAGGAGGGCCTGCGAATGAAGCTTTCTTT.

V is TRBV24-1 and J is TRBJ2-3, with 10 bases identical to TRBD2. The CDR3 is 16 amino acids. Germline V gives CDR1 KGHDR, CDR2 SFDVKD. V dropped 3 bases and J dropped 0; count of bases not matched to a gene: 2. The CDR3 spells CATSDGLAASTDTQYF. CDR3 DNA sequence: TGTGCCACCAGTGATGGACTAGCGGCTAGCACAGATACGCAGTATTTT.

The DNA for the CDR3 is TGTGCCGGAGCGTGTGAGGGACACCGACCAGATACGCAGTATTTT. Its protein product is CAGACEGHRPDTQYF. This rearrangement joins TRBV7-2 to TRBJ2-3; D possibly corresponds to TRBD1 (6 bases). This CDR3 region has 15 residues. Between the trimmed V and J ends, which lost 11 bases and 4 bases, there was a span of 22 bases. Germline CDR1 is SGHTA and CDR2 is FQGNSA. Looking up the rest from reference TRBV7-2 and TRBJ2-3 gives the full variable domain: GAGVSQSPSNKVTEKGKDVELRCDPISGHTALYWYRQSLGQGLEFLIYFQGNSAPDKSGLPSDRFSAERTGGSVSTLTIQRTQQEDSAVYLCAGACEGHRPDTQYFGPGTRLTVL.

J is TRBJ1-2 and V is TRBV7-9; D remains unclear. Germline CDR1 SEHNR, CDR2 FQNEAQ (reference sequence). The CDR3 runs 13 residues. With 3 bases removed from V and 2 bases from J, the gap between germline ends came to 7 bases. The CDR3 loop reads CASSLPGNYGYTF. The CDR3 nucleotides are TGTGCCAGCAGCTTGCCCGGGAACTATGGCTACACCTTC. Full variable domain (missing parts from reference TRBV7-9 and TRBJ1-2): DTGVSQNPRHKITKRGQNVTFRCDPISEHNRLYWYRQTLGQGPEFLTYFQNEAQLEKSRLLSDRFSAERPKGSFSTLEIQRTEQGDSAMYLCASSLPGNYGYTFGSGTRLTVV.

This clone has more than one count but fewer than ten. This chain joins TRBV27 and TRBJ2-2; D may be TRBD2 (5 bases). The CDR3 sequence is 12 residues long. V lost 5 bases, J lost 5 bases, and 6 bases lay in between. Germline CDR1 is MNHEY and CDR2 is SMNVEV (reference sequence). CDR3 DNA sequence: TGTGCCAGCAGTCCGGGGACCGGGGAGCTGTTTTTT. Its protein is CASSPGTGELFF.

The V and J genes are TRBV2 and TRBJ2-6; 7 bases match TRBD1. The germline V gene encodes CDR1 SNHLY and CDR2 FYNNEI. The CDR3 loop spans 17 amino acids. Trimming removed 11 bases from V and 0 bases from J; junction bases left unmatched: 13. In nucleotides, the CDR3 is TGTGCCCCAAGAGGCCGGGACAGAAGCTCTGGGGCCAACGTCCTGACTTTC. Amino acids: CAPRGRDRSSGANVLTF.

The chain employs TRBV24-1 and TRBJ1-2; 8 nucleotides match TRBD1. The CDR3 has 14 residues. The germline V gene has CDR1 KGHDR and CDR2 SFDVKD. V lost 4 bases and J lost 6; bases outside the gene matches: 6. CDR3 protein: CATSERQGRDGYTF. In nucleotides, the CDR3 is TGTGCCACCAGTGAGAGACAGGGGCGGGATGGCTACACCTTC.

J is TRBJ2-1 and V is TRBV2; 10 bases are shared with TRBD2. Germline V gene data show CDR1 as SNHLY and CDR2 as FYNNEI. The CDR3 is made up of 14 amino acids. The J segment lost 2 bases and the V segment lost 8 bases, leaving 3 bases of the junction unmatched. CDR3 nucleotides: TGTGCCAGCTCCAGCGGGGGGGCCTACAATGAGCAGTTCTTC. Translating gives CASSSGGAYNEQFF. Complete variable domain (other parts from reference TRBV2 and TRBJ2-1): EPEVTQTPSHQVTQMGQEVILRCVPISNHLYFYWYRQILGQKVEFLVSFYNNEISEKSEIFDDQFSVERPDGSNFTLKIRSTKLEDSAMYFCASSSGGAYNEQFFGPGTRLTVL.

This clone was seen once. The chain is built from TRBV19 and TRBJ2-3, with TRBD1 identical over 10 bases. This CDR3 is built from 14 residues. J lost 4 bases, V lost 10 bases, and 8 bases had no gene match. Per germline, CDR1 LNHDA and CDR2 SQIVND (reference sequence). CDR3: CATKWGQGPDTQYF. As DNA, the CDR3 is TGTGCCACAAAATGGGGACAGGGGCCAGATACGCAGTATTTT.

This rearrangement joins TRBV11-1 to TRBJ1-1, with D possibly TRBD1 on 5 matching bases. The CDR3 has 16 residues. The V gene lost 5 bases and the J gene lost 3 bases, with 19 bases spanning the gap. Germline loops: CDR1 SGHAT, CDR2 FQDESV (reference sequence). CDR3 bases: TGTGCCAGCAGCCCTTACCGGGGCCGGAGGGACACTGAAGCTTTCTTT. This translates into CASSPYRGRRDTEAFF.

This chain connects TRBV5-5 to TRBJ2-5, with D perhaps TRBD1 (6 bases). Germline CDR1 SGHKS, CDR2 YYEKEE (reference sequence). This CDR3 is 13 amino acids long. Trimming pared 6 bases from V and 5 bases from J, leaving 14 bases between. The CDR3 bases are TGTGCCAGCAATGGGGGCAGGGAGGAGACCCAGTACTTC. Amino acids: CASNGGREETQYF.

This chain connects TRBV18 to TRBJ1-1; TRBD1 matches at 10 bases. CDR1 and CDR2 (germline): KGHSH, LQKENI. J gave up 0 bases and V 3 bases, and 16 bases lay outside the gene matches. The CDR3 has 20 amino acids. CDR3 coding DNA: TGTGCCAGCTCACCGGCCGGGACAGGGGACCTTCCGAATCTGAACACTGAAGCTTTCTTT. It codes for CASSPAGTGDLPNLNTEAFF. The complete variable domain, with remaining parts taken from reference TRBV18 and TRBJ1-1, reads NAGVMQNPRHLVRRRGQEARLRCSPMKGHSHVYWYRQLPEEGLKFMVYLQKENIIDESGMPKERFSAEFPKEGPSILRIQQVVRGDSAAYFCASSPAGTGDLPNLNTEAFFGQGTRLTVV.

The V call is TRBV6-4, the J call TRBJ2-3, with D perhaps matching TRBD2 (6 bases). The V gene's germline CDR1 is MRHNA and CDR2 SNTAGT. V was clipped by 3 bases and J by 4 bases, with 11 bases between them. The CDR3 loop spans 14 amino acids. CDR3 sequence: CASSEVGGSDTQYF. CDR3 nucleotide sequence: TGTGCCAGCAGTGAAGTCGGAGGGTCAGATACGCAGTATTTT.

As for this clone: Other DNA sequences in this sample translate to the same CDR3. The chain joins TRBV5-6 to TRBJ1-1; no definite D call. Germline-derived CDR1 and CDR2 are SGHDT and YYEEEE. V lost 0 bases to trimming and J lost 5 bases, with 2 bases between them. This CDR3 has 11 residues. For the CDR3, the DNA is TGTGCCAGCAGCTTGGGAACTGAAGCTTTCTTT. Protein product: CASSLGTEAFF.

This rearrangement joins TRBV4-3 to TRBJ1-2; TRBD1 matches 9 bases. The CDR3 consists of 15 residues. Germline CDR1 LGHNA, CDR2 YSLEER. J was trimmed by 4 bases and V by 0 bases; bases with no gene match: 3. This CDR3 is CASSQDRDRAYGYTF. The CDR3 DNA reads TGCGCCAGCAGCCAAGATAGGGACAGGGCCTATGGCTACACCTTC.

The rearrangement joins TRBV6-2 or TRBV6-3 to TRBJ2-3; D remains unclear. The CDR3 consists of 14 residues. The germline CDR1 and CDR2 sequences are MNHEY and SVGEGT. Trimming took 4 bases from V and 0 from J, leaving 8 bases between them. CDR3 protein: CASSFKGSTDTQYF. The DNA of the CDR3 is TGTGCCAGCAGTTTCAAGGGTAGCACAGATACGCAGTATTTT.

This clone was detected a few times. The chain employs TRBV27 and TRBJ2-1, with 7 bases fitting TRBD2. Germline V gene sequence: CDR1 MNHEY, CDR2 SMNVEV (reference sequence). V was clipped by 8 bases and J by 3 bases; unmatched bases: 10. This CDR3 region has 15 residues. CDR3 region: CASQGLPSYYNEQFF. Written as DNA, the CDR3 is TGTGCCAGCCAGGGACTACCGTCCTACTACAATGAGCAGTTCTTC.